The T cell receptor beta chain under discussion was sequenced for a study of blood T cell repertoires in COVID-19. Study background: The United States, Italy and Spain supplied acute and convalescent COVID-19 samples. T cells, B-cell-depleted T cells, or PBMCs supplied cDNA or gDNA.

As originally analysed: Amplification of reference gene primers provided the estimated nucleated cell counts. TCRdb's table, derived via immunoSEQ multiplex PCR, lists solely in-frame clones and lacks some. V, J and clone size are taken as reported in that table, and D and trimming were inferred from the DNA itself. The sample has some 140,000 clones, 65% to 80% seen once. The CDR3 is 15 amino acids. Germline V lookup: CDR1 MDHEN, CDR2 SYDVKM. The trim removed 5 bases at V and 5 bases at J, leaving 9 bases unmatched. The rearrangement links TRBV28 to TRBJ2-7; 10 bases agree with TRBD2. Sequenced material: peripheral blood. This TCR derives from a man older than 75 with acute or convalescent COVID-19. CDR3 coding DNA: TGTGCCAGCAGTACCCGACTAGCGGGTATCCACGAGCAGTACTTC. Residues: CASSTRLAGIHEQYF.